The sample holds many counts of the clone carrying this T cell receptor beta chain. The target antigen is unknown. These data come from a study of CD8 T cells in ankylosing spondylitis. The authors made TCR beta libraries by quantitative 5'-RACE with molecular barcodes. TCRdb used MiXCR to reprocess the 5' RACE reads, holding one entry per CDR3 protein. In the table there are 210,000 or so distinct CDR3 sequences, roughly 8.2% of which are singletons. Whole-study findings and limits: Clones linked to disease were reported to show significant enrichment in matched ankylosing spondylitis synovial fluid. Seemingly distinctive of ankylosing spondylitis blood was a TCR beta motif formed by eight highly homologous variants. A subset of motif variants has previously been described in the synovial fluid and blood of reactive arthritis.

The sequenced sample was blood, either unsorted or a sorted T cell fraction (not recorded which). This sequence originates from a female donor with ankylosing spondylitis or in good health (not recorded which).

This chain's CDR3 is CASSQGVGTTSTYEQYF. In nucleotides, the CDR3 is TGCGCCAGCAGCCAAGGTGTGGGGACTACATCAACCTACGAGCAGTACTTC. This chain joins TRBV4-3 and TRBJ2-7, with 7 bases matching TRBD2. V was pared by 1 base and J by 2 bases, with 11 bases of the junction left unmatched. Germline-derived CDR1 and CDR2 are LGHNA and YSLEER. This CDR3 region has 17 residues.